A single sample is the source of the 30 T cell receptor beta chains below, sequenced in a study of T-cell memory formation after mild COVID-19. A single record per CDR3 protein comes from TCRdb applying MiXCR to the 5' RACE reads. The sample consists of about 420,000 distinct CDR3 sequences, about 22% of them appearing once. The specimen was PBMCs or a T cell subset sorted from them (not recorded which). The receptor set was obtained from an adult woman who had mild COVID-19 (a few samples of this study predate the infection). Cell type and time point are not known.

The V call is TRBV6-6, the J call TRBJ2-7; D remains unclear. Germline V lookup: CDR1 MNHNY, CDR2 SVGAGI (reference sequence). V lost 0 bases, J lost 7 bases, and 7 bases lay in between. This CDR3 contains 12 residues. CDR3 sequence reads: CASSYSAREQYF. The CDR3 DNA follows: TGTGCCAGCAGTTACTCGGCGAGGGAGCAGTACTTC.

In nucleotides, the CDR3 is TGTGCCAGCAGTTTCTCGGGGGCAGCAGATACGCAGTATTTT. This sequence encodes CASSFSGAADTQYF. The chain uses TRBV12-3 or TRBV12-4 and TRBJ2-3; D assignment may be TRBD1 or TRBD2 (6 bases each). The CDR3 covers 14 residues. The V gene lost 3 bases and the J gene lost 4 bases, with 11 bases spanning the gap.

The V gene is TRBV12-3 or TRBV12-4, the J gene TRBJ2-7; TRBD2 aligns across 11 bases. The CDR3 length is 14 residues. The V gene end was trimmed by 5 bases and the J gene end by 3 bases; junction bases not matched to a gene: 3. The CDR3 loop is CASSRLAGYYEQYF. The CDR3 bases are TGTGCCAGCAGTCGACTAGCGGGATACTACGAGCAGTACTTC.

This clonotype has a handful of counts. CDR3 residues: CASSLQGHTEAFF. The CDR3 DNA is TGTGCCAGCAGCCTACAGGGACACACTGAAGCTTTCTTT. The V gene is TRBV7-3, the J gene TRBJ1-1, with D perhaps TRBD1 (6 bases). In germline, CDR1 is SGHTA, CDR2 FQGTGA. Trimming pared 5 bases from V and 3 bases from J, leaving 10 bases between. The CDR3 is 13 residues long.

V and J are TRBV12-3 or TRBV12-4 and TRBJ2-7, with TRBD2 identical over 8 bases. This CDR3 comprises 15 residues. The junction had 12 bases not matched to a gene; V was cut back by 6 bases and J by 5 bases. The CDR3 loop reads CASSLGGAGAHEQYF. CDR3 DNA: TGTGCCAGCAGCCTAGGGGGAGCGGGAGCCCACGAGCAGTACTTC.

The genes are TRBV27 and TRBJ1-2, with TRBD1 matching 8 bases. Unmatched junction bases numbered 8, after V lost 6 bases and J lost 8 bases. Germline V gene sequence: CDR1 MNHEY, CDR2 SMNVEV (reference sequence). The CDR3 consists of 13 residues. The DNA of the CDR3 is TGTGCCAGCAGCCTACAGGGGGTAGGGGGCTACACCTTC. Its translation: CASSLQGVGGYTF.

This clonotype was detected only a few times. The chain has TRBV11-2 and TRBJ2-1; D might be TRBD2 (5 bases). Trimming removed 0 bases from V and 7 bases from J, with 7 bases in between. CDR1 and CDR2 from the germline V gene are SGHAT and FQNNGV. The CDR3 is made up of 13 amino acids. The CDR3 nucleotides read TGTGCCAGCAGCTTAGATACGGGGAATGAGCAGTTCTTC. The encoded protein is CASSLDTGNEQFF. Full variable domain (rest looked up from reference TRBV11-2 and TRBJ2-1): EAGVAQSPRYKIIEKRQSVAFWCNPISGHATLYWYQQILGQGPKLLIQFQNNGVVDDSQLPKDRFSAERLKGVDSTLKIQPAKLEDSAVYLCASSLDTGNEQFFGPGTRLTVL.

Only a few counts were recorded for this clonotype. The V gene is TRBV6-5, the J gene TRBJ1-4, with unresolved D. The CDR3 contains 11 residues. CDR1 and CDR2 (germline): MNHEY, SVGAGI. The V end lost 6 bases, the J end lost 8 bases, and 7 bases lay between the germline ends. The CDR3 bases are TGTGCCAGCAGAGCGGAGGAAAAACTGTTTTTT. Translation gives CASRAEEKLFF.

The genes are TRBV4-1 and TRBJ1-1; D is uncertain. This CDR3 spans 13 amino acids. Germline V gene sequence: CDR1 MGHRA, CDR2 YSYEKL. V shed 0 bases and J shed 11 bases, with 13 bases lying between them. CDR3 nucleotide sequence: TGCGCCAGCAGCCAAGACTCGAGGAGCGGGGCTTTCTTT. This encodes CASSQDSRSGAFF.

The V gene is TRBV7-3, the J gene TRBJ2-1, with 8 bases identical to TRBD2. The CDR3 covers 16 residues. Germline V lookup: CDR1 SGHTA, CDR2 FQGTGA. J was trimmed by 7 bases and V by 1 base; bases with no gene match: 9. The DNA for the CDR3 is TGTGCCAGCAGCTTAATAGGGCTAGCGGGTTCTAATGAGCAGTTCTTC. This codes for CASSLIGLAGSNEQFF.

This clonotype has only a few counts. This chain connects TRBV29-1 to TRBJ1-1; D gene unclear. The CDR3 totals 13 residues. Germline V gene lookup returns CDR1 SQVTM and CDR2 ANQGSEA. Trimming took 6 bases from V and 0 from J, leaving 11 bases between them. The CDR3 loop reads CSVSGIMNTEAFF. The CDR3 DNA follows: TGCAGCGTCTCCGGGATTATGAACACTGAAGCTTTCTTT.

A few counts support this clonotype. CDR3 residues: CASSVDGGPYNEQFF. The CDR3 bases are TGTGCCAGCAGCGTAGACGGGGGGCCCTACAATGAGCAGTTCTTC. This chain connects TRBV9 to TRBJ2-1, with D perhaps matching TRBD2 (7 bases). The CDR3 covers 15 residues. V lost 0 bases and J lost 2, with 9 bases in between. Germline V gene lookup returns CDR1 SGDLS and CDR2 YYNGEE.

The chain is built from TRBV12-3 or TRBV12-4 and TRBJ2-1; D assignment may be TRBD1 or TRBD2 (6 bases each). The CDR3 sequence is 18 residues long. V lost 5 bases and J 0 bases, leaving 20 bases between the germline ends. The CDR3 DNA sequence: TGTGCCAGCAGTCACTCGGGGGCGCGAAGAAGCTCCTACAATGAGCAGTTCTTC. It codes for CASSHSGARRSSYNEQFF.

This rearrangement joins TRBV5-4 to TRBJ2-1, with a tentative D call TRBD2 (5 bases). Germline CDR1 SGHNT, CDR2 YYREEE (reference sequence). Trimming pared 4 bases from V and 5 bases from J, leaving 16 bases between. The length of the CDR3 is 15 residues. The CDR3 DNA sequence: TGTGCCAGCAGCCTACGAGGGATCGTCGACAATGAGCAGTTCTTC. Translating it yields CASSLRGIVDNEQFF.

This clonotype was detected only a few times. The gene calls are TRBV5-4 and TRBJ2-5; D is perhaps TRBD1 or TRBD2 (5 bases each). There are 16 residues in the CDR3. V was clipped by 0 bases and J by 2 bases, with 14 bases between them. In germline, CDR1 is SGHNT, CDR2 YYREEE (reference sequence). CDR3 amino acids: CASSLAGPGRQETQYF. CDR3 in DNA: TGTGCCAGCAGCTTGGCCGGGCCGGGACGACAAGAGACCCAGTACTTC.

This clonotype was seen ten or more times. The chain uses TRBV12-3 or TRBV12-4 and TRBJ2-2, with TRBD2 matching 10 bases. V shed 3 bases and J 4 bases; nucleotides not matched to a gene: 2. The CDR3 is 15 amino acids. CDR3 bases: TGTGCCAGCAGTTTCAGCGGGAGGGCCACCGGGGAGCTGTTTTTT. Amino acid sequence: CASSFSGRATGELFF.

V is TRBV11-2 and J is TRBJ1-2, with D unclear. Germline-derived CDR1 and CDR2 are SGHAT and FQNNGV. The CDR3 runs to 13 residues. Trimming took 1 base from V and 8 from J, leaving 11 bases between them. CDR3: CASSLVRVGGYTF. The CDR3 nucleotides read TGTGCCAGCAGCTTAGTTCGCGTTGGCGGCTACACCTTC.

The genes are TRBV19 and TRBJ1-2, with 10 bases that match TRBD1. Germline V gene data show CDR1 as LNHDA and CDR2 as SQIVND (reference sequence). V shed 4 bases, J shed 10 bases, and the junction held 6 bases outside the gene matches. The CDR3 extends over 13 amino acids. The CDR3: CASSTRTGGHYTF. In DNA, the CDR3 is TGTGCCAGTAGTACCCGGACAGGGGGACACTACACCTTC.

V is TRBV5-1 and J is TRBJ1-1; TRBD1 aligns across 7 bases. The CDR3 runs to 15 residues. J lost 7 bases, V lost 0 bases, and 9 bases had no gene match. Germline lookup yields CDR1 SGHRS and CDR2 YFSETQ. The CDR3 DNA reads as TGCGCCAGCAGCTTGGTAGAACAGGGGTTCGGTGAAGCTTTCTTT. Translating it yields CASSLVEQGFGEAFF.

V gene TRBV19 combines with J gene TRBJ1-1; TRBD1 might be the D (5 bases). The CDR3 contains 13 residues. Germline CDR1 and CDR2: LNHDA and SQIVND (reference sequence). The V gene lost 6 bases and the J gene lost 1 base, with 9 bases spanning the gap. This CDR3 is CASSTGQNTEAFF. The CDR3 region has the DNA TGTGCCAGTAGCACGGGGCAGAACACTGAAGCTTTCTTT.

In DNA, the CDR3 is TGTGCCAGCACCCTGCAGGGTAACACCGGGGAGCTGTTTTTT. Translation gives CASTLQGNTGELFF. V gene TRBV25-1 combines with J gene TRBJ2-2; D is perhaps TRBD1 (5 bases). The CDR3 consists of 14 residues. With 7 bases removed from V and 2 bases from J, the gap between germline ends came to 11 bases. Looked up from germline, CDR1 is MGHDK and CDR2 is SYGVNS.

The chain couples TRBV20-1 to TRBJ2-7; 9 bases map to TRBD1. The J segment lost 2 bases and the V segment lost 6 bases, leaving 5 bases of the junction unmatched. The germline V gene has CDR1 DFQATT and CDR2 SNEGSKA (reference sequence). The CDR3 is made up of 13 amino acids. CDR3 bases: TGCAGTGCCCCCGGGACAGGGACCTACGAGCAGTACTTC. It is translated as CSAPGTGTYEQYF.

The table lists this clonotype with a few counts. The J gene is TRBJ2-3, the V gene TRBV5-1, with D possibly matching TRBD1 (5 bases). This CDR3 comprises 14 residues. V lost 3 bases and J lost 3, with 11 bases in between. CDR1 SGHRS and CDR2 YFSETQ come from the germline V gene. This chain's CDR3 is CASSSLTVTDTQYF. The CDR3 DNA is TGCGCCAGCAGCTCCTTGACAGTTACAGATACGCAGTATTTT.

This clonotype was observed a handful of times. V and J are TRBV5-1 and TRBJ2-1, with a weak D call TRBD2 (6 bases). Germline CDR1 reads SGHRS; CDR2 reads YFSETQ. The CDR3 runs to 15 residues. Trimming took 6 bases from V and 6 from J, leaving 19 bases between them. In DNA form, the CDR3 reads TGCGCCAGCACTCTAATTGCAGCGGGCGTCAATGAGCAGTTCTTC. This sequence encodes CASTLIAAGVNEQFF.

A single count supports this clonotype. The chain combines TRBV7-9 with TRBJ2-1; a possible D gene is TRBD1 (6 bases). There are 12 residues in the CDR3. V shed 9 bases and J shed 9 bases, with 15 bases lying between them. Germline V gene data show CDR1 as SEHNR and CDR2 as FQNEAQ (reference sequence). The DNA of the CDR3 is TGTGCCAGTTGCCAGGGGACCCTTGAGCAGTTCTTC. It is translated as CASCQGTLEQFF.

The chain joins TRBV19 to TRBJ2-4; 10 bases match TRBD1. The germline gives CDR1 LNHDA, CDR2 SQIVND (reference sequence). CDR3 size: 15 residues. Losses at the gene ends were 6 bases for V and 1 base for J; bases not matched to a gene: 3. The CDR3 loop reads CASSMTGGAKNIQYF. The CDR3 DNA follows: TGTGCCAGTAGCATGACAGGGGGCGCCAAAAACATTCAGTACTTC.

The CDR3 reads CASRDRAHTEAFF. CDR3 in DNA: TGTGCCAGCAGGGACAGGGCTCACACTGAAGCTTTCTTT. This chain links TRBV6-4 with TRBJ1-1, with TRBD1 identical over 8 bases. Germline trimming cut 6 bases from V and 3 bases from J; bases unmatched to any gene: 3. In germline, CDR1 is MRHNA, CDR2 SNTAGT. This CDR3 spans 13 amino acids.

This clonotype was picked up a small number of times. This chain connects TRBV11-2 to TRBJ2-3; unclear D gene. Germline V gives CDR1 SGHAT, CDR2 FQNNGV. Trimming removed 5 bases at V and 0 bases at J, with 15 bases between. CDR3 length equals 16 residues. The CDR3, as DNA: TGTGCCAGCAGCAAAAATGGCGCTTCTAGCACAGATACGCAGTATTTT. Encoded protein: CASSKNGASSTDTQYF.

Concerning this clonotype: Germline is not matched at one junction end, which may reflect a read error. The V call is TRBV29-1, the J call TRBJ2-1; 9 bases align to TRBD2. Germline V gene lookup returns CDR1 SQVTM and CDR2 ANQGSEA. The length of the CDR3 is 15 residues. The CDR3 sequence: CSVEFVRASGTIAVF. CDR3 in DNA: TGCAGCGTTGAGTTTGTGCGGGCTAGCGGGACTATAGCGGTCTTC.

The chain uses TRBV7-2 and TRBJ1-1, with D possibly TRBD1 on 5 matching bases. This CDR3 comprises 14 residues. CDR1 and CDR2 (germline): SGHTA, FQGNSA. V lost 4 bases and J 4 bases, leaving 13 bases between the germline ends. This CDR3 reads CASSSPGQGTEAFF. The CDR3 DNA follows: TGTGCCAGCAGCTCACCAGGCCAGGGCACTGAAGCTTTCTTT.